Presented here are 24 T cell receptor beta chains from one specimen sequenced in a study of Graves' ophthalmopathy and Graves' hyperthyroidism. Amplification targeted the TCR beta CDR3 regions, with RNA transcripts as the source material. Following a first-round RT-PCR that used HTBI primers, a second-round multiplex PCR was carried out. Using its own MiXCR run on the multiplex PCR reads, TCRdb lists one record per CDR3 protein. The sample lists 1 million to 1.3 million distinct CDR3 sequences, approximately 35% occurring once. The sample comprised peripheral blood or thyroid tissue (not recorded which). The receptor source for this set is an adult man with Graves' hyperthyroidism.

Ten or more counts support this clonotype. This chain links TRBV11-2 with TRBJ2-7; D gene uncertain. The CDR3 is 14 residues long. Per the germline V gene, CDR1 is SGHAT and CDR2 is FQNNGV. Trimming took off 2 bases at V and 2 bases at J, with 10 bases between the two ends. DNA for the CDR3: TGTGCCAGCAGCTTACACCCAAGGACCTACGAGCAGTACTTC. It encodes CASSLHPRTYEQYF.

This clonotype was seen at least ten times. V gene TRBV29-1 combines with J gene TRBJ2-5; TRBD1 agrees at 8 bases. Trimming removed 6 bases from V and 5 bases from J; junction bases left unmatched: 8. CDR1 is SQVTM and CDR2 is ANQGSEA in the germline V gene. The CDR3 length is 13 residues. The DNA for the CDR3 is TGCAGCGTGACTGAAACAGGGGGGGAGACCCAGTACTTC. Translated, it gives CSVTETGGETQYF.

The sample holds a few counts of this clonotype. Possible read error: a much larger clone is one base away. V usage is TRBV11-2 and J usage is TRBJ1-1, with D maybe TRBD1 (6 bases). This CDR3 region has 15 residues. V was clipped by 0 bases and J by 2 bases, with 10 bases between them. Germline V lookup: CDR1 SGHAT, CDR2 FQNNGV. The CDR3 bases are TGTGCCAGCAGCTTAGACAGGGGTGGAAACACTGAAGCTTTCTTT. This encodes CASSLDRGGNTEAFF.

This clonotype was picked up a small number of times. For the CDR3, the DNA is TGTGCCAGCAGCTCGACTAGCGGGAGGCCCTACGAGCAGTACTTC. This gives the protein CASSSTSGRPYEQYF. The gene calls are TRBV13 and TRBJ2-7; TRBD2 aligns across 13 bases. In germline, CDR1 is PRHDT, CDR2 FYEKMQ (reference sequence). The J segment lost 2 bases and the V segment lost 4 bases, leaving 2 bases of the junction unmatched. The CDR3 extends over 15 amino acids.

This clonotype has a handful of counts. V gene TRBV6-6 combines with J gene TRBJ1-5, with 8 nucleotides matching TRBD1. Germline trimming cut 3 bases from V and 4 bases from J; bases unmatched to any gene: 8. The germline CDR1 and CDR2 sequences are MNHNY and SVGAGI (reference sequence). The CDR3 contains 16 residues. The CDR3 spells CASSYQGAIGNQPQHF. For the CDR3, the DNA is TGTGCCAGCAGTTATCAGGGGGCTATAGGGAATCAGCCCCAGCATTTT.

The chain uses TRBV29-1 and TRBJ1-3; D remains ambiguous. There are 12 residues in the CDR3. Germline CDR1 reads SQVTM; CDR2 reads ANQGSEA. V lost 4 bases and J 4 bases, leaving 8 bases between the germline ends. CDR3 amino acids: CSVVAGGNTIYF. The CDR3 DNA sequence: TGCAGCGTTGTGGCTGGGGGAAACACCATATATTTT.

This clonotype appeared a few times. The chain carries TRBV10-3 and TRBJ2-2; no clear D. The V end was cut by 4 bases, the J end by 4 bases, with 10 bases between. CDR3 size: 14 residues. Germline-derived CDR1 and CDR2 are ENHRY and SYGVKD. Here the CDR3 DNA reads TGTGCCATCAGTGTTGGGCTGCTCACCGGGGAGCTGTTTTTT. Translation gives CAISVGLLTGELFF.

With regard to this clonotype: This may be a read error: a much more frequent sequence differs by one nucleotide. This chain links TRBV7-2 with TRBJ1-6; D remains ambiguous. Per the germline V gene, CDR1 is SGHTA and CDR2 is FQGNSA. This CDR3 is 13 amino acids long. The CDR3 reads CASSFDYNSSLHF. The DNA of the CDR3 is TGTGCCAGCAGCTTTGACTATAATTCATCCCTCCACTTT.

There are a few counts of this clonotype. The chain recombines TRBV30 with TRBJ1-2; D possibly corresponds to TRBD1 (6 bases). The CDR3 sequence is 12 residues long. Germline V CDR1 and CDR2: GTSNPN, SVGIG (reference sequence). The V end was cut by 4 bases, the J end by 3 bases, with 9 bases between. The CDR3 DNA reads TGTGCCTGGATAGCAGGGGACTATGGCTACACCTTC. This codes for CAWIAGDYGYTF.

This clonotype came up many times. The chain has TRBV20-1 and TRBJ2-7; D is unclear. The CDR3 has 14 amino acids. Germline values: CDR1 DFQATT, CDR2 SNEGSKA (reference sequence). With 0 bases removed from V and 9 bases from J, the gap between germline ends came to 18 bases. The CDR3 DNA reads TGCAGTGCTAGAGATCCGAGGTGGATCTGGGGGCAGTACTTC. Protein sequence: CSARDPRWIWGQYF.

This clonotype was seen many times. The CDR3 bases are TGTGCCAGCAGCTTGGCAGGAACTACCTCTGGGGCCAACGTCCTGACTTTC. Protein: CASSLAGTTSGANVLTF. The V call is TRBV5-6, the J call TRBJ2-6; D is uncertain. The length of the CDR3 is 17 residues. Germline loops: CDR1 SGHDT, CDR2 YYEEEE. V lost 0 bases and J lost 0, with 10 bases in between.

This rearrangement joins TRBV15 to TRBJ1-5; the D gene is possibly TRBD1 (6 bases). The germline V and J ends were trimmed by 0 bases and 6 bases, with 12 bases remaining between them. Germline V gives CDR1 LNHNV, CDR2 YYDKDF (reference sequence). The CDR3 contains 15 residues. The CDR3 DNA follows: TGTGCCACCAGCAGAGAGGGGGCCGCGTTTCAGCCCCAGCATTTT. Amino acid sequence: CATSREGAAFQPQHF.

Many counts were recorded for this clonotype. The J gene is TRBJ2-7, the V gene TRBV7-3; no reliable D call. In germline, CDR1 is SGHTA, CDR2 FQGTGA. The CDR3 contains 14 residues. The V end lost 0 bases, the J end lost 4 bases, and 10 bases lay between the germline ends. In nucleotides, the CDR3 is TGTGCCAGCAGCTTAACCCCAAGTGGGTACGAGCAGTACTTC. Translation gives CASSLTPSGYEQYF.

The J gene is TRBJ2-1, the V gene TRBV12-3 or TRBV12-4, with D possibly called TRBD1 or TRBD2 (5 bases each). The germline V and J ends were trimmed by 5 bases and 2 bases, with 13 bases remaining between them. The CDR3 covers 15 residues. In DNA form, the CDR3 reads TGTGCCAGCAGTGACTCAGGGAGTGCCTACAATGAGCAGTTCTTC. Encoded protein: CASSDSGSAYNEQFF.

This clonotype was recorded at least ten times. The rearrangement links TRBV20-1 to TRBJ1-1; tentatively, D is TRBD1 (6 bases). Germline-derived CDR1 and CDR2 are DFQATT and SNEGSKA (reference sequence). V was clipped by 0 bases and J by 11 bases, with 16 bases between them. This CDR3 region has 13 residues. CDR3 sequence reads: CSARDLRGDRAFF. DNA of the CDR3: TGCAGTGCTAGAGATCTTAGGGGAGACAGGGCTTTCTTT.

The gene calls are TRBV4-1 and TRBJ1-2, with TRBD1 identical over 7 bases. Germline assignment: CDR1 MGHRA and CDR2 YSYEKL. The CDR3 spans 18 residues. V shed 1 base, J shed 4 bases, and the junction held 15 bases outside the gene matches. The CDR3 reads CASSQGEGASFNRYGYTF. CDR3 nucleotide sequence: TGCGCCAGCAGCCAAGGGGAGGGGGCCAGTTTTAATCGCTATGGCTACACCTTC.

This clonotype was seen repeatedly, ten times or more. The V call is TRBV7-9, the J call TRBJ1-2; D is perhaps TRBD1 (6 bases). The CDR3 is made up of 12 amino acids. Germline assignment: CDR1 SEHNR and CDR2 FQNEAQ (reference sequence). Trimming cost V 1 base and J 7 bases, with 7 bases left between them. CDR3 coding DNA: TGTGCCAGCAGCTTAGGGACAGCTGGCTACACCTTC. Translating it yields CASSLGTAGYTF.

CDR3 sequence: CASSGQTRHEKLFF. The CDR3 DNA reads TGTGCCAGCTCCGGACAGACAAGACATGAAAAACTGTTTTTT. The chain combines TRBV2 with TRBJ1-4; a weak D match, TRBD1 (6 bases). This CDR3 contains 14 residues. V dropped 8 bases and J dropped 6 bases, with 16 bases sitting between them. Germline loops: CDR1 SNHLY, CDR2 FYNNEI.

This clonotype was recorded many times. The chain employs TRBV29-1 and TRBJ1-1; tentative D call: TRBD1 (5 bases). This CDR3 spans 13 amino acids. Germline V gene data show CDR1 as SQVTM and CDR2 as ANQGSEA. Trimming stripped 5 bases from V and 2 bases from J, with 12 bases between. Here the CDR3 DNA reads TGCAGCGTTCTTCGACAGCTAAACACTGAAGCTTTCTTT. Protein sequence: CSVLRQLNTEAFF.

The chain couples TRBV4-1 to TRBJ1-5; weak D call: TRBD1 (5 bases). The CDR3 has 16 amino acids. The V end lost 1 base, the J end lost 4 bases, and 14 bases lay between the germline ends. Per the germline V gene, CDR1 is MGHRA and CDR2 is YSYEKL. DNA of the CDR3: TGCGCCAGCAGCCAAGCCTCTCCGGGGGGGAATCAGCCCCAGCATTTT. Amino acid sequence: CASSQASPGGNQPQHF.

The chain employs TRBV10-3 and TRBJ2-6; 7 bases align to TRBD1. The CDR3 contains 15 residues. Germline V gives CDR1 ENHRY, CDR2 SYGVKD. J gave up 3 bases and V 4 bases, and 3 bases lay outside the gene matches. This CDR3 reads CAISGRQGGANVLTF. DNA for the CDR3: TGTGCCATCAGTGGACGACAGGGTGGGGCCAACGTCCTGACTTTC.

This chain uses TRBV9 with TRBJ2-2, with 11 bases matching TRBD1. After removal of 4 bases from V and 4 bases from J, the junction contained 6 bases not matched to a gene. CDR3 size: 16 residues. Germline V gives CDR1 SGDLS, CDR2 YYNGEE. The CDR3 nucleotides are TGTGCCAGCAGCCCCAGGACAGGGGGCTTCACCGGGGAGCTGTTTTTT. The encoded protein is CASSPRTGGFTGELFF.

The gene calls are TRBV12-3 or TRBV12-4 and TRBJ2-7; 7 nucleotides line up with TRBD2. With V trimmed by 5 bases and J by 2 bases, 9 bases remained unmatched. The CDR3 has 15 amino acids. This chain's CDR3 is CASSHPGTNPYEQYF. In DNA form, the CDR3 reads TGTGCCAGCAGTCATCCCGGGACTAACCCCTACGAGCAGTACTTC.

This clonotype was observed many times. V gene TRBV29-1 combines with J gene TRBJ2-2; D unresolved. V dropped 4 bases and J dropped 4 bases, with 10 bases sitting between them. CDR3 length: 13 residues. Per germline, CDR1 SQVTM and CDR2 ANQGSEA. The CDR3 region has the DNA TGCAGCGTTGCGGTCTATATCACCGGGGAGCTGTTTTTT. Translation gives CSVAVYITGELFF.